The clone carrying this TCR beta chain appeared a single time. The V and J ends lost 6 bases and 12 bases respectively, with 23 bases between them. Germline-derived CDR1 and CDR2 are MDHEN and SYDVKM. This CDR3 region has 14 residues. Per the original data handling: Reference gene primer amplification yielded estimated nucleated cell counts. Clones were sequenced by immunoSEQ multiplex PCR, and TCRdb holds only the in-frame ones, with some missing. Clone size and the V and J calls come from that table; the DNA yielded D and trimming. Of roughly 230,000 clones listed, 65% to 90% are singletons. The data were taken from a study of blood T cell repertoires in COVID-19. Across the whole study: Collection of acute and convalescent COVID-19 samples took place in the United States, Italy and Spain. T cells, B-cell-depleted T cells, or PBMCs supplied cDNA or gDNA.

The chain couples TRBV28 to TRBJ1-2; D might be TRBD1 (6 bases). This sequence originates from a woman aged 50 to 65 with acute or convalescent COVID-19. Sequencing was performed on peripheral blood. The CDR3 DNA reads as TGTGCCAGCAGGACCGGGACGGCGCTAGGGGGGGACACCTTC. Amino acid sequence: CASRTGTALGGDTF.